Listed below are T cell receptor beta chains from one sample, sequenced in a study of T cells in Graves' hyperthyroidism and ophthalmopathy. TCRdb reanalysed the multiplex PCR reads using MiXCR and keeps one entry per CDR3 protein. The sample shows roughly 700,000 distinct CDR3 sequences, about 35% of them seen only once. What was sequenced was blood. These receptors were taken from a woman in her thirties or forties with Graves' hyperthyroidism. The CDR3 runs from the conserved cysteine through the conserved F or W. The D gene is left open where the match is weak. Expanded clones are given a class, and other clones once, few, many or no size at all.

CDR3 DNA: TGTGCCACCAGCCGGACTCCTTCTGCCGGGACTTCGGAGACCCAGTACTTC
CDR3 protein: CATSRTPSAGTSETQYF
V gene: TRBV15
D gene: NA
clone size: many
J gene: TRBJ2-5

CDR3 DNA: TGTGCCAGTACCGTCGCGAATAGCAATCAGCCCCAGCATTTT
CDR3 protein: CASTVANSNQPQHF
V gene: TRBV19
D gene: NA
clone size: many
J gene: TRBJ1-5

CDR3 DNA: TGTGCCAGCGGCACCTACACTGAAGCTTTCTTT
CDR3 protein: CASGTYTEAFF
V gene: TRBV6-5
D gene: NA
clone size: few
J gene: TRBJ1-1

CDR3 DNA: TGTGCAAGCAGTTACAGTTCCATGAACGCTGAAGCTTTCTTT
CDR3 protein: CASSYSSMNAEAFF
V gene: TRBV6-5
D gene: NA
clone size: NA
J gene: TRBJ1-1

CDR3 DNA: TGTGCCAGTCGGTTCAGCGGGAGCTCCTACAATGAGCAGTTCTTC
CDR3 protein: CASRFSGSSYNEQFF
V gene: TRBV2
D gene: TRBD2
clone size: many
J gene: TRBJ2-1

CDR3 DNA: TGTGCCACCAGCAGAGGAGGGATTCTAGGTTCCAATCAGCCCCAGCATTTT
CDR3 protein: CATSRGGILGSNQPQHF
V gene: TRBV15
D gene: NA
clone size: few
J gene: TRBJ1-5

CDR3 DNA: TGCGCCAGCAGGAGGACTTTGAACACCGGGGAGCTGTTTTTT
CDR3 protein: CASRRTLNTGELFF
V gene: TRBV5-5
D gene: NA
clone size: NA
J gene: TRBJ2-2

CDR3 DNA: TGTGCCAGCAGGGGGGGGGTTGCTGGAAACACCATATATTTT
CDR3 protein: CASRGGVAGNTIYF
V gene: TRBV6-5
D gene: NA
clone size: NA
J gene: TRBJ1-3

CDR3 DNA: TGTGCCACCACAGGGGGCACAGATACGCAGTATTTT
CDR3 protein: CATTGGTDTQYF
V gene: TRBV7-2
D gene: TRBD1
clone size: NA
J gene: TRBJ2-3

CDR3 DNA: TGTGCCAGCAGTGAGAGGGGGCAAAATTCACCCCTCCACTTT
CDR3 protein: CASSERGQNSPLHF
V gene: TRBV2
D gene: TRBD1
clone size: NA
J gene: TRBJ1-6

CDR3 DNA: TGTGCCACCAGCAGAGATCTCTGGCGGGGCCGGTTGTCCAAAAACATTCAGTACTTC
CDR3 protein: CATSRDLWRGRLSKNIQYF
V gene: TRBV15
D gene: NA
clone size: NA
J gene: TRBJ2-4

CDR3 DNA: TGTGCCAGCAGCCAAGATCTGGGCCTCTCTGGAAACACCATATATTTT
CDR3 protein: CASSQDLGLSGNTIYF
V gene: TRBV14
D gene: NA
clone size: many
J gene: TRBJ1-3

CDR3 DNA: TGTGCCAGCACCAGAGGACAATCCTATAGCAATCAGCCCCAGCATTTT
CDR3 protein: CASTRGQSYSNQPQHF
V gene: TRBV6-5
D gene: NA
clone size: NA
J gene: TRBJ1-5

CDR3 DNA: TGTGCCATCAGGACAGGGTCTTACGAGCAGTACTTC
CDR3 protein: CAIRTGSYEQYF
V gene: TRBV10-3
D gene: TRBD1
clone size: many
J gene: TRBJ2-7

CDR3 DNA: TGTGCCAGCAGTTTAACAACGAACGAGCAGTACTTC
CDR3 protein: CASSLTTNEQYF
V gene: TRBV12-3/TRBV12-4
D gene: NA
clone size: few
J gene: TRBJ2-7

CDR3 DNA: TGCGCCAGCGCCCAGGGGGGGAATCAGCCCCAGCATTTT
CDR3 protein: CASAQGGNQPQHF
V gene: TRBV10-2
D gene: TRBD1
clone size: few
J gene: TRBJ1-5

CDR3 DNA: TGTGCCAGTACCACATCGGAGGGGAATCAGCCCCAGCATTTT
CDR3 protein: CASTTSEGNQPQHF
V gene: TRBV19
D gene: NA
clone size: many
J gene: TRBJ1-5

CDR3 DNA: TGCAGTGTCCCCAATCCCCTGGGACTAGCGGGAGTCGGGCCTAAAGAGACCCAGTACTTC
CDR3 protein: CSVPNPLGLAGVGPKETQYF
V gene: TRBV20-1
D gene: TRBD2
clone size: few
J gene: TRBJ2-5

CDR3 DNA: TGCAGTGCTAGAGGACTGGACGAGGATCAGCCCCAGCATTTT
CDR3 protein: CSARGLDEDQPQHF
V gene: TRBV20-1
D gene: NA
clone size: few
J gene: TRBJ1-5

CDR3 DNA: TGTGCCAGCCGACGGAGATTCAACAGACATAACACCGGGGAGCTGTTTTTT
CDR3 protein: CASRRRFNRHNTGELFF
V gene: TRBV12-3/TRBV12-4
D gene: NA
clone size: few
J gene: TRBJ2-2

CDR3 DNA: TGTGCCAGCAGCTACCATGGGGGCGGTTCGTACGAGCAGTACTTC
CDR3 protein: CASSYHGGGSYEQYF
V gene: TRBV7-9
D gene: NA
clone size: NA
J gene: TRBJ2-7

CDR3 DNA: TGTGCCAGCAGCTTTCGAGACAGGGCCACCTACGAGCAGTACTTC
CDR3 protein: CASSFRDRATYEQYF
V gene: TRBV13
D gene: TRBD1
clone size: NA
J gene: TRBJ2-7

CDR3 DNA: TGTGCCAGCAGTCTTATATTGGGGGAGCTGTTTTTT
CDR3 protein: CASSLILGELFF
V gene: TRBV7-6
D gene: NA
clone size: few
J gene: TRBJ2-2

CDR3 DNA: TGTGCCAGCAGCTCAGCGGGGAGGGGGTACAGTGAAGCTTTCTTT
CDR3 protein: CASSSAGRGYSEAFF
V gene: TRBV11-2
D gene: NA
clone size: few
J gene: TRBJ1-1

CDR3 DNA: TGTGCCAGCAGCTTAGCCCCGGCGAACACTGAAGCTTTCTTT
CDR3 protein: CASSLAPANTEAFF
V gene: TRBV7-9
D gene: NA
clone size: many
J gene: TRBJ1-1

CDR3 DNA: TGTGCCAGCAGTGAATATCGGGGGGGGTATTCACGCGAGCAGTACTTC
CDR3 protein: CASSEYRGGYSREQYF
V gene: TRBV2
D gene: TRBD2
clone size: many
J gene: TRBJ2-7

CDR3 DNA: TGCAGCGTTGAACAAGGTGGTGAGACCCAGTACTTC
CDR3 protein: CSVEQGGETQYF
V gene: TRBV29-1
D gene: NA
clone size: NA
J gene: TRBJ2-5